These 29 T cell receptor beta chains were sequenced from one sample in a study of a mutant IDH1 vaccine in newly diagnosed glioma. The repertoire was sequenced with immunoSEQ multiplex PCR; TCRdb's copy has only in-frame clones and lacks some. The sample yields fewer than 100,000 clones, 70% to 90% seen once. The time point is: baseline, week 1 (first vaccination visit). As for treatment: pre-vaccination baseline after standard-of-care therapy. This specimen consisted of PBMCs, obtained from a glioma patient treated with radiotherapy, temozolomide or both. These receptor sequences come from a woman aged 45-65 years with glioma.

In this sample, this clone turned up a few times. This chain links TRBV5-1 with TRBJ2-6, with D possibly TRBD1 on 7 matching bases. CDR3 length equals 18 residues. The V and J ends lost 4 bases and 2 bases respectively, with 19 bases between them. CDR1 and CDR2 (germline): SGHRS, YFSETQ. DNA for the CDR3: TGCGCCAGCAGCATTGGGGGGACAGATGCGACTGGGGCCAACGTCCTGACTTTC. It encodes CASSIGGTDATGANVLTF.

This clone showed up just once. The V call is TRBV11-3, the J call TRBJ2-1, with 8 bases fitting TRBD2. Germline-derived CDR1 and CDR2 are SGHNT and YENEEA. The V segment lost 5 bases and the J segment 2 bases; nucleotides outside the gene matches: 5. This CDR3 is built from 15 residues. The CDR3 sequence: CASSHSGTPYNEQFF. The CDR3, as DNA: TGTGCCAGCAGCCATAGCGGGACCCCCTACAATGAGCAGTTCTTC.

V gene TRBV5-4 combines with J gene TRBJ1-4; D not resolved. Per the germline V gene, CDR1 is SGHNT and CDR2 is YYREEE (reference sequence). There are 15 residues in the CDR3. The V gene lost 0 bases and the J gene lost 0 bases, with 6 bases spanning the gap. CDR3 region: CASSLDTTTNEKLFF. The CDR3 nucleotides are TGTGCCAGCAGCTTGGACACCACAACTAATGAAAAACTGTTTTTT.

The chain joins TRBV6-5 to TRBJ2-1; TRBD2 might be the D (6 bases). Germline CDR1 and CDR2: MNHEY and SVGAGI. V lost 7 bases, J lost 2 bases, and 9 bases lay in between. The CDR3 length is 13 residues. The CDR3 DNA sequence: TGTGCCAGCACGGGCGGGGCCTACAATGAGCAGTTCTTC. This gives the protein CASTGGAYNEQFF.

CDR3 residues: CASSRRFSNEKLFF. The CDR3 DNA reads as TGTGCCAGCAGCCGTCGGTTTTCTAATGAAAAACTGTTTTTT. This sequence joins TRBV7-8 and TRBJ1-4; D uncertain. The CDR3 runs to 14 residues. Germline loops: CDR1 SGHVS, CDR2 FQNEAQ. Trimming shortened V by 5 bases and J by 3 bases, and 10 bases separated the two germline ends.

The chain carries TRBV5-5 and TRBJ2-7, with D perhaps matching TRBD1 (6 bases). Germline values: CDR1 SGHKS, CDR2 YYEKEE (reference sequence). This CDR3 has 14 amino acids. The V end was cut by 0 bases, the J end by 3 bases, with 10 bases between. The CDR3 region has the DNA TGTGCCAGCAGCTTGGACAGGGACAACTACGAGCAGTACTTC. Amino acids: CASSLDRDNYEQYF.

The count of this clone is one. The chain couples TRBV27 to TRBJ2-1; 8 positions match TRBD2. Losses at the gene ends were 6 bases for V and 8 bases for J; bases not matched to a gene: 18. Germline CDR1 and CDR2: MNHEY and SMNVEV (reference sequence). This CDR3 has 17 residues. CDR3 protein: CASSLYQRAGEGDEQFF. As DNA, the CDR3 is TGTGCCAGCAGCCTATACCAGCGAGCGGGAGAAGGGGATGAGCAGTTCTTC.

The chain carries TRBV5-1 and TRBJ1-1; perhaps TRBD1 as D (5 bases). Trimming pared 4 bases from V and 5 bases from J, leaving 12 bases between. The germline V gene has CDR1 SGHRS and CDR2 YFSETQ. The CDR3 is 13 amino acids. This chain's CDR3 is CASSGTSETEAFF. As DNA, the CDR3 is TGCGCCAGCAGCGGGACCTCCGAGACTGAAGCTTTCTTT.

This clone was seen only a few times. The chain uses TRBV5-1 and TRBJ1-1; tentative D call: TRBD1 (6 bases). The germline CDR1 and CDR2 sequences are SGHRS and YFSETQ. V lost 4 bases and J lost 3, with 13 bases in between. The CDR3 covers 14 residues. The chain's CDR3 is CASSTGTRYTEAFF. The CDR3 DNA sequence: TGCGCCAGCAGCACCGGGACAAGGTACACTGAAGCTTTCTTT.

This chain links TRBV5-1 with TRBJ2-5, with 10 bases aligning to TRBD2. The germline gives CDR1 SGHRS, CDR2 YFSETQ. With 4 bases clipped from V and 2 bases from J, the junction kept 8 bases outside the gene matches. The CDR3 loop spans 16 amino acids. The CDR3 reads CASSPGLAVGQETQYF. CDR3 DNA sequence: TGCGCCAGCAGCCCAGGACTAGCGGTGGGGCAAGAGACCCAGTACTTC.

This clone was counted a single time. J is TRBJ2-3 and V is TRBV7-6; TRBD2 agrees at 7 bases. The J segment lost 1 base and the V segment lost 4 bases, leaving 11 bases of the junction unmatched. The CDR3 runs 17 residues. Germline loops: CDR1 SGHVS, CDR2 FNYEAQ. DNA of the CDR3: TGTGCCAGCAGCTCCCTCGGGTGGGAGGGTGGCACAGATACGCAGTATTTT. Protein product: CASSSLGWEGGTDTQYF. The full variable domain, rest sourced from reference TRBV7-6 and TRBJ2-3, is GAGVSQSPRYKVTKRGQDVALRCDPISGHVSLYWYRQALGQGPEFLTYFNYEAQQDKSGLPNDRFSAERPEGSISTLTIQRTEQRDSAMYRCASSSLGWEGGTDTQYFGPGTRLTVL.

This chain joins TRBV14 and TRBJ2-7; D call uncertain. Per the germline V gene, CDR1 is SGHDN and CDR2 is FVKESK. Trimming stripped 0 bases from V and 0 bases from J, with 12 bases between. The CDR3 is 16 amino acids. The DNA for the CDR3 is TGTGCCAGCAGCCAAGATACGGGTTATCCCTCCTACGAGCAGTACTTC. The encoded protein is CASSQDTGYPSYEQYF.

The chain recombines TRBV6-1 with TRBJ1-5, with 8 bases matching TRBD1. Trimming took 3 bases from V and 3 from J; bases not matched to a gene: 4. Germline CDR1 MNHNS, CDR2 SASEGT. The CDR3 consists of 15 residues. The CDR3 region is CASSDGTGYNQPQHF. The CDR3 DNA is TGTGCCAGCAGTGATGGGACAGGCTACAATCAGCCCCAGCATTTT.

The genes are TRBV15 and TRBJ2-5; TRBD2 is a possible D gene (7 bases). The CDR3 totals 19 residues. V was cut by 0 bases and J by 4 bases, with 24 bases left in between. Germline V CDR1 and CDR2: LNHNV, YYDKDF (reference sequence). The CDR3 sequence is CATSRDRATGRGGLETQYF. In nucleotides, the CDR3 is TGTGCCACCAGCAGAGATCGGGCAACAGGGAGGGGTGGTTTAGAGACCCAGTACTTC.

The CDR3 DNA reads as TGTGCCAGTAGTATAAGTCTAAACTATGGCTACACCTTC. Translating gives CASSISLNYGYTF. The rearrangement uses TRBV19 and TRBJ1-2; no clear D. The CDR3 is made up of 13 amino acids. Germline V CDR1 and CDR2: LNHDA, SQIVND (reference sequence). Trimming stripped 2 bases from V and 2 bases from J, with 6 bases between.

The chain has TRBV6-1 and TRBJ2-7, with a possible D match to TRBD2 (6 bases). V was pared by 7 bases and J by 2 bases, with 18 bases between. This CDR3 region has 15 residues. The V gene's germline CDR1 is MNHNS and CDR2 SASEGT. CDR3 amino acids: CASKPQEGMAYEQYF. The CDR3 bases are TGTGCCAGCAAACCCCAGGAGGGAATGGCCTACGAGCAGTACTTC.

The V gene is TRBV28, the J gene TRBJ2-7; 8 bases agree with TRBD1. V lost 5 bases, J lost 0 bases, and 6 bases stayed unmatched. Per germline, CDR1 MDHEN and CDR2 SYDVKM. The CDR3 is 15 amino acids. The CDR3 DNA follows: TGTGCCAGCAGTGAGGGACAGGACCCCTCCTACGAGCAGTACTTC. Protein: CASSEGQDPSYEQYF.

In DNA, the CDR3 is TGCAGCGTAGGGCGGGATACTAGCACAGATACGCAGTATTTT. It is translated as CSVGRDTSTDTQYF. The chain uses TRBV29-1 and TRBJ2-3; D is perhaps TRBD2 (6 bases). V lost 6 bases and J 0 bases, leaving 13 bases between the germline ends. The CDR3 sequence is 14 residues long. Germline-derived CDR1 and CDR2 are SQVTM and ANQGSEA.

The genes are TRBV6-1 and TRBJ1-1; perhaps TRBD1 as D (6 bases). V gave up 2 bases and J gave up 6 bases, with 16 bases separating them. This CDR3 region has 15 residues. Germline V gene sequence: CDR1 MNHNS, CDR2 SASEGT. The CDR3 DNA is TGTGCCAGCAGTGAAAAAGGGACATGGGGGTCTGAAGCTTTCTTT. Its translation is CASSEKGTWGSEAFF.

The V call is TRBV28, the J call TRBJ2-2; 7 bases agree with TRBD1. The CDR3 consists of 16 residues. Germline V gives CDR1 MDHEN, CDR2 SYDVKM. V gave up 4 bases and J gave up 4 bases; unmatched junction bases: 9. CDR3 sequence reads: CASSSPGQLLTGELFF. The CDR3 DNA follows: TGTGCCAGCAGTTCCCCGGGACAGCTCCTCACCGGGGAGCTGTTTTTT.

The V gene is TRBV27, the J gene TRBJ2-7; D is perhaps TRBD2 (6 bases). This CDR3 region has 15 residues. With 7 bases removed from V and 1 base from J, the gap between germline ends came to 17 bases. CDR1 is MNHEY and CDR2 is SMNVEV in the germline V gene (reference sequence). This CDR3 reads CASKVRGGPSYEQYF. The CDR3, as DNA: TGTGCCAGCAAGGTCCGTGGAGGGCCTTCCTACGAGCAGTACTTC.

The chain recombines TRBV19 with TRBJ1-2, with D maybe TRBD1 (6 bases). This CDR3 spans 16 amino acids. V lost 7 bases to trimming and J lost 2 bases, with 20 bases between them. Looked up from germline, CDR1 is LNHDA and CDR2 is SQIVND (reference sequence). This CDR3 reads CASTPDHPGGNYGYTF. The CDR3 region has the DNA TGTGCCAGTACCCCAGACCACCCGGGGGGCAACTATGGCTACACCTTC.

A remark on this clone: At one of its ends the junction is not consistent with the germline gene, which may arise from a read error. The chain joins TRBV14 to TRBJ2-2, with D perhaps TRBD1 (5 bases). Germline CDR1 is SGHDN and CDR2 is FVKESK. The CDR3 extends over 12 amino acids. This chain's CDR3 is CATGHLTGELFF. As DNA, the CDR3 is TGCGCCACCGGACATTTAACCGGGGAGCTGTTTTTT.

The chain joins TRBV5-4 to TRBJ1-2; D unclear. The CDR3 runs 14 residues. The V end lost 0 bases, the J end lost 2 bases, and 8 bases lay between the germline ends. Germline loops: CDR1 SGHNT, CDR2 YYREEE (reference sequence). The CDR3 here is CASSLDRINYGYTF. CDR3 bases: TGTGCCAGCAGCTTGGACCGAATAAACTATGGCTACACCTTC.

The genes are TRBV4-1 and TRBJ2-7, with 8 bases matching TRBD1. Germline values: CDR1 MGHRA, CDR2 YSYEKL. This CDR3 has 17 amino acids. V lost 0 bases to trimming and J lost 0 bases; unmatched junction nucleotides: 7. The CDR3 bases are TGCGCCAGCAGCCAAGATCAAAACAGGGGGAGCTCCTACGAGCAGTACTTC. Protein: CASSQDQNRGSSYEQYF.

The CDR3 reads CASSRQGTDTEAFF. The CDR3 DNA is TGTGCCAGCAGTCGACAGGGGACCGACACTGAAGCTTTCTTT. The chain joins TRBV5-5 to TRBJ1-1; TRBD1 matches at 8 bases. The germline V gene encodes CDR1 SGHKS and CDR2 YYEKEE (reference sequence). The CDR3 loop spans 14 amino acids. The trim removed 5 bases at V and 3 bases at J, leaving 6 bases unmatched.

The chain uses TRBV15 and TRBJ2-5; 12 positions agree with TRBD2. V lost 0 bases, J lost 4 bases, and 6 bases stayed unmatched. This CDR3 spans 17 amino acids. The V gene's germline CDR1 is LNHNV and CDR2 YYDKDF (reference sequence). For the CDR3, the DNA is TGTGCCACCAGCAGAGATTCGCAGACTAGCGGGAGAGAGACCCAGTACTTC. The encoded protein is CATSRDSQTSGRETQYF.

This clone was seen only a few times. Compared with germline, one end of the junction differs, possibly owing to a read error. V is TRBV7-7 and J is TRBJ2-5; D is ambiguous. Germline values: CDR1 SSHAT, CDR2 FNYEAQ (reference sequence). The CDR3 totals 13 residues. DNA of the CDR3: TGTGCTAGCAGCTTAGTCCAGAGAGAGACCCAGTACTTC. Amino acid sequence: CASSLVQRETQYF.

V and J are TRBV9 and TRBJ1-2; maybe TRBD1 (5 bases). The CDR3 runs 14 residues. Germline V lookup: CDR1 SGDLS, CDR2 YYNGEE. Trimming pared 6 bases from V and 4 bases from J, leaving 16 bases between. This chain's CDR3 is CASTLSSGGYGYTF. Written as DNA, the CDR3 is TGTGCCAGCACCCTTTCTTCGGGGGGCTATGGCTACACCTTC.